This is a list of T cell receptor beta chains from one sample in a study of blood T cell repertoires in COVID-19. The assay was immunoSEQ multiplex PCR, and TCRdb's table has in-frame clones only and misses some. The table shows more than 150,000 clones, with approximately 80% occurring only once. The sample comprised PBMCs or T cells enriched from blood (not recorded which). The receptors stem from a woman between 45 and 65 years old who had recovered from COVID-19. Both conserved end residues are part of each CDR3. A D gene is named only where the DNA matches it firmly. Part of the rows lack a size; the others show once, few, many or a class for expanded clones.

clone size | D gene | J gene | CDR3 length | V gene | CDR3 DNA | CDR3 protein
NA | TRBD1 | TRBJ2-3 | 16 | TRBV19 | TGTGCCAGTAGTAAACAGGGACAGGGCTGGACAGATACGCAGTATTTT | CASSKQGQGWTDTQYF
NA | NA | TRBJ2-7 | 14 | TRBV28 | TGTGCCAGTATCACAGGGGGGGGCTCCTACGAGCAGTACTTC | CASITGGGSYEQYF
NA | TRBD1 | TRBJ1-4 | 17 | TRBV18 | TGTGCCAGCTCACCACTCGGACAGGGAGCAACTAATGAAAAACTGTTTTTT | CASSPLGQGATNEKLFF
NA | NA | TRBJ1-2 | 12 | TRBV4-1 | TGCGCCAGCAGCCACTGGGGCCTTGGCTACACCTTC | CASSHWGLGYTF
NA | NA | TRBJ2-1 | 15 | TRBV5-4 | TGTGCCAGCAGCTTGGGTCGGGTGGTTAGCAATGAGCAGTTCTTC | CASSLGRVVSNEQFF
NA | TRBD2 | TRBJ2-3 | 16 | TRBV5-1 | TGCGCCAGCAGCTTGAAGTTAGCGGGTGGAACAGATACGCAGTATTTT | CASSLKLAGGTDTQYF
NA | NA | TRBJ2-1 | 14 | TRBV27 | TGTGCCAGCAGTCCCTTCCAGGGGCAGAATGAGCAGTTCTTC | CASSPFQGQNEQFF
NA | NA | TRBJ2-1 | 15 | TRBV29-1 | TGCAGCACCGGTTCTAGTGGACTAGGGGGCAATGAGCAGTTCTTC | CSTGSSGLGGNEQFF
NA | TRBD1 | TRBJ1-6 | 15 | TRBV7-9 | TGTGCCAGCAAGCAACAGGGGGCGCGTTCTTCACCCCTCCACTTT | CASKQQGARSSPLHF
NA | NA | TRBJ1-2 | 14 | TRBV28 | TGTGCCAGCACCCCGGGGGGTTTCAACTATGGCTACACCTTC | CASTPGGFNYGYTF
few | NA | TRBJ2-7 | 15 | TRBV5-6 | TGTGCCAGCAGCTTGGGTTCCGGGTTCTCCTACGAGCAGTACTTC | CASSLGSGFSYEQYF
NA | TRBD1 | TRBJ2-3 | 15 | TRBV9 | TGTGCCAGCAGCGTAGACAGGGGGCGATTAGATACGCAGTATTTT | CASSVDRGRLDTQYF
NA | TRBD2 | TRBJ2-3 | 16 | TRBV28 | TGTGCCAGCAGTCCTGGACTAGCGGCTAGCACAGATACGCAGTATTTT | CASSPGLAASTDTQYF
once | NA | TRBJ1-6 | 14 | TRBV3-1/TRBV3-2 | TGTGCCAGCAGCCTCTCACCCCCTAGTTCACCCCTCCACTTT | CASSLSPPSSPLHF
NA | NA | TRBJ1-4 | 13 | TRBV2 | TGTGCCTGCTCCAGGGCTAGCGGCGAAAAACTGTTTTTT | CACSRASGEKLFF
NA | TRBD2 | TRBJ2-7 | 15 | TRBV28 | TGTGCCAGCAGTTTCACGGGACTACAATACTACGAGCAGTACTTC | CASSFTGLQYYEQYF
NA | TRBD1 | TRBJ1-1 | 14 | TRBV5-1 | TGCGCCAGCAGCTTGGAAGCGACAGGGAATGAAGCTTTCTTT | CASSLEATGNEAFF
once | TRBD1 | TRBJ1-2 | 14 | TRBV7-2 | TGTGCCAGCAACACCCGGACAGGGGGCTCTGGCTACACCTTC | CASNTRTGGSGYTF
once | TRBD1 | TRBJ1-1 | 14 | TRBV6-1 | TGTGCCAGCAGTGAAATAGGGACAGGGTACTCGGCTTTCTTT | CASSEIGTGYSAFF
few | NA | TRBJ1-6 | 17 | TRBV4-2 | TGTGCCAGCAGCCAAGAGATTGCACAGGAGTATAATTCACCCCTCCACTTT | CASSQEIAQEYNSPLHF
NA | NA | TRBJ1-2 | 13 | TRBV29-1 | TGCAGCGTTGGGGGCGGACTAAATGGGGGCTACACCTTC | CSVGGGLNGGYTF
once | NA | TRBJ2-1 | 11 | TRBV4-1 | TGCGCCAGCAGCCAAGGAGGCGAGCAGTTCTTC | CASSQGGEQFF